This T cell receptor beta chain was profiled in a study of CD8+CD57+ T cells in acquired aplastic anemia. Study as a whole: The sorted CD4+ and CD8+ cells yielded an average about 3.3 ug of DNA.

V lost 6 bases to trimming and J lost 9 bases, with 14 bases between them. This CDR3 comprises 12 residues. Genomic DNA served as template for TCR beta VDJ and CDR3 profiling. TCRdb reprocessed the reads with MiXCR, giving one entry per CDR3 protein. The sample has 150,000 to 160,000 distinct CDR3 sequences, approximately 52% seen once; the top ten hold approximately 12%. Whole-study findings and limits: Patients and healthy controls showed no significant CD8+ Simpson's diversity difference.

Before being chosen for sequencing, patients had shown CD8+CD57+ cell expansion by flow cytometry. Patients, without exception, had severe acquired aplastic anemia. Worth noting for this clonotype: What it binds is unknown.

The source is a human donor with aplastic anemia. The sample comprised sorted CD4+, CD8+, or CD8+CD57+ T cells (not recorded which) from PBMCs. The gene calls are TRBV12-3 or TRBV12-4 and TRBJ1-1, with D unclear. CDR3 bases: TGTGCCAGCAGCCCGAACCAGGAGCAAGCTTTCTTT. Protein: CASSPNQEQAFF.